A selection of T cell receptor beta chains follows, all from one sample in a study of chemoradiotherapy in HPV16-positive cancers. Produced via immunoSEQ multiplex PCR; TCRdb's table is partial and in-frame only. The sample carries 20,000 or so clones, approximately 84% recorded once. This material consisted of blood, taken from a patient who underwent chemoradiotherapy. The origin of the receptors is a human donor with HPV-associated anogenital cancer. Each CDR3 is given with its conserved first and last residue. The order of the fields is V gene, J gene, clone size, D gene, CDR3 protein, CDR3 DNA. A D gene is named only where the DNA matches it firmly. Expanded clones are given a class, and other clones once, few, many or no size at all.

v_call: TRBV7-3
j_call: TRBJ2-7
clone_size: NA
d_call: NA
cdr3_aa: CASSPSGFSYEQYF
cdr3_nt: TGTGCCAGCAGCCCCAGCGGGTTCTCCTACGAGCAGTACTTC

v_call: TRBV18
j_call: TRBJ2-1
clone_size: NA
d_call: NA
cdr3_aa: CASSPPSGSGEQFF
cdr3_nt: TGTGCCAGCTCTCCCCCCTCCGGGAGCGGTGAGCAGTTCTTC

v_call: TRBV4-2
j_call: TRBJ1-1
clone_size: NA
d_call: NA
cdr3_aa: CASSQDPREVRKSEAFF
cdr3_nt: TGTGCCAGCAGCCAAGATCCACGGGAGGTCCGAAAGTCTGAAGCTTTCTTT

v_call: TRBV6-5
j_call: TRBJ2-4
clone_size: NA
d_call: NA
cdr3_aa: CASSYSDSVGQNIQYF
cdr3_nt: TGTGCCAGCAGTTACTCAGACTCTGTGGGTCAAAACATTCAGTACTTC

v_call: TRBV19
j_call: TRBJ1-4
clone_size: once
d_call: TRBD1
cdr3_aa: CASSGQATNEKLFF
cdr3_nt: TGTGCCAGTTCGGGACAGGCAACTAATGAAAAACTGTTTTTT

v_call: TRBV6-1
j_call: TRBJ2-7
clone_size: NA
d_call: TRBD1
cdr3_aa: CASRNRGDHEQYF
cdr3_nt: TGTGCCAGCAGGAACAGGGGGGACCACGAGCAGTACTTC

v_call: TRBV5-5
j_call: TRBJ1-2
clone_size: NA
d_call: NA
cdr3_aa: CASSLGTGEYGYTF
cdr3_nt: TGTGCCAGCAGCTTGGGTACGGGGGAATATGGCTACACCTTC

v_call: TRBV7-9
j_call: TRBJ1-1
clone_size: NA
d_call: NA
cdr3_aa: CASSSGQNTEAFF
cdr3_nt: TGTGCCAGCAGCTCAGGACAGAACACTGAAGCTTTCTTT

v_call: TRBV9
j_call: TRBJ2-2
clone_size: NA
d_call: TRBD1
cdr3_aa: CASSISGTGNTGELFF
cdr3_nt: TGTGCCAGCAGCATTTCCGGGACAGGGAACACCGGGGAGCTGTTTTTT

v_call: TRBV7-2
j_call: TRBJ1-1
clone_size: NA
d_call: TRBD1
cdr3_aa: CASSRIGQGRTEAFF
cdr3_nt: TGTGCCAGCAGCCGCATCGGACAGGGGAGAACTGAAGCTTTCTTT

v_call: TRBV11-1
j_call: TRBJ1-1
clone_size: NA
d_call: NA
cdr3_aa: CASSSNTRYTEAFF
cdr3_nt: TGTGCCAGCAGCTCCAACACCAGGTACACTGAAGCTTTCTTT

v_call: TRBV7-2
j_call: TRBJ1-6
clone_size: once
d_call: NA
cdr3_aa: CASSPGVRAGSPLHF
cdr3_nt: TGTGCCAGCAGCCCAGGGGTGAGGGCAGGCTCACCCCTCCACTTT

v_call: TRBV7-9
j_call: TRBJ2-2
clone_size: NA
d_call: TRBD2
cdr3_aa: CASSLSGGLVELFF
cdr3_nt: TGTGCCAGCAGCTTGAGCGGGGGGCTTGTTGAGCTGTTTTTT

v_call: TRBV5-1
j_call: TRBJ1-2
clone_size: NA
d_call: NA
cdr3_aa: CASSLVDSFYGYTF
cdr3_nt: TGCGCCAGCAGCTTGGTTGACAGCTTCTATGGCTACACCTTC